The T cell receptor (beta chain) under discussion was sequenced for a study of cytomegalovirus exposure and HLA in healthy donors. V shed 6 bases and J shed 4 bases, with 13 bases lying between them. The CDR3 extends over 13 amino acids. The germline V gene has CDR1 MDHEN and CDR2 SYDVKM. The PCR was carried out with 60 Vbeta primers and 13 Jbeta primers. Authors' data handling: Roughly 12 million of tens of millions of unique TCR beta chains were shared, per a later count. Measured with immunoSEQ multiplex PCR; TCRdb has only the in-frame clones, and not every one. The V and J calls and the clone size are those of that table, but D and trimming were determined from the DNA. The table has thousands of clones, roughly half seen once; the top ten hold 5.5% to 7.5%.

The clonotype originates from a young man in good health and CMV-seropositive. Sequencing was carried out using PBMCs. The chain couples TRBV28 to TRBJ2-7; D is perhaps TRBD1 (5 bases). The CDR3 loop reads CASRNPQGYEQYF. CDR3 in DNA: TGTGCCAGCAGGAATCCCCAGGGTTACGAGCAGTACTTC. Full variable domain (missing parts from reference TRBV28 and TRBJ2-7): DVKVTQSSRYLVKRTGEKVFLECVQDMDHENMFWYRQDPGLGLRLIYFSYDVKMKEKGDIPEGYSVSREKKERFSLILESASTNQTSMYLCASRNPQGYEQYFGPGTRLTVT.